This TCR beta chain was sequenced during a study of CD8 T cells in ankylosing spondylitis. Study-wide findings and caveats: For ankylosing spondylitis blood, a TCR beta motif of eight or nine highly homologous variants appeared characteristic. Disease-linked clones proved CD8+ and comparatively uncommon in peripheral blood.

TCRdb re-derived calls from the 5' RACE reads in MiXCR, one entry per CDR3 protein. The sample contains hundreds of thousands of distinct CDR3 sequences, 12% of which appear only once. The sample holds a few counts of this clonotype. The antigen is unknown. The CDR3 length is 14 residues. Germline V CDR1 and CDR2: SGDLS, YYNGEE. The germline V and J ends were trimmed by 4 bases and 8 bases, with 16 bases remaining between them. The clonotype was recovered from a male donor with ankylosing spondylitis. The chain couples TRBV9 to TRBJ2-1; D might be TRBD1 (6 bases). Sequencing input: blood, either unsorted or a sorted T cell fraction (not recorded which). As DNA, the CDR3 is TGTGCCAGCAGCATCGGACAGATTTCCGATGAGCAGTTCTTC. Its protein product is CASSIGQISDEQFF.